The clone carrying this T cell receptor beta chain was found many times. Its cognate antigen is unknown. The record originates from a study of CD8 T cells in ankylosing spondylitis. Study observations and caveats: In synovial fluid and blood from reactive arthritis, some motif variants were previously reported. Disease-linked clones bore a CD8+ phenotype and were relatively rare in peripheral blood. There was reportedly significant enrichment of clones that were disease-linked in matched ankylosing spondylitis synovial fluid. A TCR beta motif of eight or nine highly homologous variants seemed to mark ankylosing spondylitis blood.

TCRdb re-called the 5' RACE reads through MiXCR, storing one row per CDR3 protein. The table lists fewer than 250,000 distinct CDR3 sequences, approximately 10% of them singletons. Sequenced input: blood, either unsorted or a sorted T cell fraction (not recorded which). The clonotype comes from a male donor with ankylosing spondylitis or in good health (not recorded which).

The CDR3 nucleotides read TGCGCCAGCAGCCAGGGAAGTAATTCACCCCTCCACTTT. It codes for CASSQGSNSPLHF. The genes are TRBV5-1 and TRBJ1-6, with a tentative D call TRBD1 (5 bases). In germline, CDR1 is SGHRS, CDR2 YFSETQ. V gave up 4 bases and J gave up 6 bases, with 8 bases separating them. The CDR3 is 13 amino acids.